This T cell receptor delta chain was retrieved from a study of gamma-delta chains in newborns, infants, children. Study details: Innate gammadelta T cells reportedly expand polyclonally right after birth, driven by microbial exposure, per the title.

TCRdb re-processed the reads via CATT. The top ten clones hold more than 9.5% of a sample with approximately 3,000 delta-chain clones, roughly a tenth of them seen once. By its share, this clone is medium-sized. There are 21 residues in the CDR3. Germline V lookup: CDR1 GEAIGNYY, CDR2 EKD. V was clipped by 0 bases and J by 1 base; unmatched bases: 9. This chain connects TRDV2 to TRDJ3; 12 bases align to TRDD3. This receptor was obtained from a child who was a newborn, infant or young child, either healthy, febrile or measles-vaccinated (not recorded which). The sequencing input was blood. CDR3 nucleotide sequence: TGTGCCTGTGACACCCCCCCAACTGGGGGATACAAGTCCTGGGACACCCGACAGATGTTTTTC. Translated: CACDTPPTGGYKSWDTRQMFF.